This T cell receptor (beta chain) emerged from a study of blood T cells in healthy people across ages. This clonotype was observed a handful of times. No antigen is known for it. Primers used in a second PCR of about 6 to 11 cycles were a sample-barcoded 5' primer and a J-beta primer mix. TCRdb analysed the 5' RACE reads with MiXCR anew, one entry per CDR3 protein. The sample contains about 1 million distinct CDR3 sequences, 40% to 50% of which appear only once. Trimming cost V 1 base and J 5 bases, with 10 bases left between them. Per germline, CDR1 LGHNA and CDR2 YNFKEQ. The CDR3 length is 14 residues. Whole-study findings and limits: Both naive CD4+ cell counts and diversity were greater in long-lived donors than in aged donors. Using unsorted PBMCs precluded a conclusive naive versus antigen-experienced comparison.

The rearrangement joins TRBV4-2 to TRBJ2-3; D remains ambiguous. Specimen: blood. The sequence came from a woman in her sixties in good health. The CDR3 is CASSQGGELDTQYF. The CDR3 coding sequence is TGTGCCAGCAGCCAAGGCGGTGAGTTAGATACGCAGTATTTT.